The 22 T cell receptor beta chains listed next were all sequenced from one sample in a study of OX40 agonist ivuxolimab in advanced cancers. The repertoire was sequenced with immunoSEQ multiplex PCR; TCRdb's copy has only in-frame clones and lacks some. Of approximately 24,000 clones listed, approximately 85% are singletons. Sequencing used CD4+ or CD8+ T cells sorted from blood, obtained in a trial of the OX40 agonist ivuxolimab. These receptors all stem from an adult with an advanced solid tumor such as melanoma, head and neck, liver or kidney cancer.

This sequence joins TRBV6-1 and TRBJ2-1, with D perhaps assigned TRBD1 or TRBD2 (6 bases each). Trimming stripped 7 bases from V and 6 bases from J, with 16 bases between. The CDR3 has 14 amino acids. Germline CDR1 and CDR2: MNHNS and SASEGT. CDR3 nucleotide sequence: TGTGCCAGCAAAAACGGAGGGGGAGGCAATGAGCAGTTCTTC. Its protein product is CASKNGGGGNEQFF.

CDR3: CASSLGGTGRNTQYF. CDR3 DNA: TGTGCCAGCAGCTTGGGGGGGACAGGGCGGAATACGCAGTATTTT. V usage is TRBV5-6 and J usage is TRBJ2-3; 9 nucleotides line up with TRBD1. Germline V gene data show CDR1 as SGHDT and CDR2 as YYEEEE. This CDR3 is 15 amino acids long. The V segment lost 0 bases and the J segment 7 bases; nucleotides outside the gene matches: 6.

In DNA, the CDR3 is TGTGCCAGCAGCGTCGGCGACAGGGGGAACTACGAGCAGTACTTC. Translation gives CASSVGDRGNYEQYF. This chain uses TRBV9 with TRBJ2-7; 9 bases match TRBD1. This CDR3 is built from 15 residues. Per germline, CDR1 SGDLS and CDR2 YYNGEE. V shed 2 bases and J 3 bases; nucleotides not matched to a gene: 6.

This rearrangement joins TRBV19 to TRBJ2-1; no firm D call. Germline values: CDR1 LNHDA, CDR2 SQIVND (reference sequence). The CDR3 totals 15 residues. Trimming removed 5 bases at V and 0 bases at J, with 11 bases between. The CDR3, as DNA: TGTGCCAGTAGTCTCAGCCTGAGCTCCTACAATGAGCAGTTCTTC. Its protein is CASSLSLSSYNEQFF. The full variable domain, in which reference TRBV19 and TRBJ2-1 provide the parts outside the CDR3, is DGGITQSPKYLFRKEGQNVTLSCEQNLNHDAMYWYRQDPGQGLRLIYYSQIVNDFQKGDIAEGYSVSREKKESFPLTVTSAQKNPTAFYLCASSLSLSSYNEQFFGPGTRLTVL.

This chain uses TRBV7-2 with TRBJ2-2; D unresolved. V lost 0 bases and J 1 base, leaving 6 bases between the germline ends. This CDR3 is 15 amino acids long. Per germline, CDR1 SGHTA and CDR2 FQGNSA. CDR3 region: CASSLADMNTGELFF. The DNA of the CDR3 is TGTGCCAGCAGCTTAGCAGACATGAACACCGGGGAGCTGTTTTTT. Full variable domain (remainder filled in from reference TRBV7-2 and TRBJ2-2): GAGVSQSPSNKVTEKGKDVELRCDPISGHTALYWYRQSLGQGLEFLIYFQGNSAPDKSGLPSDRFSAERTGGSVSTLTIQRTQQEDSAVYLCASSLADMNTGELFFGEGSRLTVL.

CDR3 DNA: TGTGCCAGCAGTTTCCGGTTCGGCTACGAGCAGTACTTC. The encoded protein is CASSFRFGYEQYF. This rearrangement joins TRBV27 to TRBJ2-7; D is ambiguous. Per germline, CDR1 MNHEY and CDR2 SMNVEV (reference sequence). The CDR3 consists of 13 residues. Trimming took off 3 bases at V and 3 bases at J, with 9 bases between the two ends.

The rearrangement links TRBV2 to TRBJ2-7; D unresolved. CDR3 length: 12 residues. Per germline, CDR1 SNHLY and CDR2 FYNNEI. Trimming took off 4 bases at V and 6 bases at J, with 10 bases between the two ends. In nucleotides, the CDR3 is TGTGCCAGCAGTGTGCCCCAGACCGAGCAGTACTTC. It codes for CASSVPQTEQYF. The full variable domain, its missing parts supplied by reference TRBV2 and TRBJ2-7, is EPEVTQTPSHQVTQMGQEVILRCVPISNHLYFYWYRQILGQKVEFLVSFYNNEISEKSEIFDDQFSVERPDGSNFTLKIRSTKLEDSAMYFCASSVPQTEQYFGPGTRLTVT.

The genes are TRBV7-8 and TRBJ2-6; tentative D call: TRBD1 (5 bases). The germline V gene encodes CDR1 SGHVS and CDR2 FQNEAQ. The V and J ends lost 0 bases and 4 bases respectively, with 13 bases between them. This CDR3 contains 17 residues. CDR3 sequence (DNA): TGTGCCAGCAGCTTAGCGGGATGGGGCTTCGGGGCCAACGTCCTGACTTTC. This codes for CASSLAGWGFGANVLTF.

This clone was recorded once. V and J are TRBV5-6 and TRBJ1-2, with D perhaps TRBD1 (6 bases). This CDR3 comprises 13 residues. Germline-derived CDR1 and CDR2 are SGHDT and YYEEEE. Trimming removed 4 bases at V and 8 bases at J, with 15 bases between. The chain's CDR3 is CASSLSGGGGYTF. The CDR3 DNA is TGTGCCAGCAGCCTCTCGGGGGGCGGGGGCTACACCTTC.

The CDR3 loop is CASSQDLMPAESSPLHF. In DNA, the CDR3 is TGCGCCAGCAGCCAAGATCTGATGCCAGCGGAAAGTTCACCCCTCCACTTT. This sequence joins TRBV4-3 and TRBJ1-6; no definite D call. From germline, CDR1 is LGHNA and CDR2 YSLEER. The CDR3 runs 17 residues. V was clipped by 0 bases and J by 9 bases, with 18 bases between them.

This clone was seen a single time. The J gene is TRBJ2-1, the V gene TRBV18; D remains unclear. The CDR3 is 18 amino acids. Germline CDR1 KGHSH, CDR2 LQKENI. Trimming pared 2 bases from V and 0 bases from J, leaving 17 bases between. The CDR3 coding sequence is TGTGCCAGCTCACCAATTCTCGCGGCCCCAAGCTCCTACAATGAGCAGTTCTTC. It is translated as CASSPILAAPSSYNEQFF.

The chain uses TRBV4-1 and TRBJ2-7, with D perhaps matching TRBD1 (6 bases). V lost 0 bases and J 3 bases, leaving 12 bases between the germline ends. Germline V CDR1 and CDR2: MGHRA, YSYEKL. This CDR3 spans 15 amino acids. The CDR3: CASSQDPEQGYEQYF. The CDR3 bases are TGCGCCAGCAGCCAAGACCCCGAACAGGGCTACGAGCAGTACTTC.

The CDR3 reads CASNDGANTGELFF. The CDR3 DNA reads as TGTGCCAGCAACGACGGTGCGAACACCGGGGAGCTGTTTTTT. The chain links TRBV6-5 to TRBJ2-2; the D is unclear. The CDR3 consists of 14 residues. V was pared by 7 bases and J by 0 bases, with 9 bases between. Germline V lookup: CDR1 MNHEY, CDR2 SVGAGI.

The V call is TRBV5-8, the J call TRBJ2-7; D not certain. V gave up 0 bases and J gave up 7 bases, with 14 bases separating them. CDR3 size: 14 residues. Germline assignment: CDR1 SGHTS and CDR2 YDEGEE. The CDR3 protein is CASSLEWPSVEQYF. DNA of the CDR3: TGTGCCAGCAGCTTGGAGTGGCCCTCCGTGGAGCAGTACTTC. The variable domain in full, with the rest retrieved from reference TRBV5-8 and TRBJ2-7, is EAGVTQSPTHLIKTRGQQATLRCSPISGHTSVYWYQQALGLGLQFLLWYDEGEERNRGNFPPRFSGRQFPNYSSELNVNALELEDSALYLCASSLEWPSVEQYFGPGTRLTVT.

The V call is TRBV5-6, the J call TRBJ2-7, with D perhaps matching TRBD2 (6 bases). V was pared by 1 base and J by 0 bases, with 11 bases between. This CDR3 comprises 15 residues. The germline V gene encodes CDR1 SGHDT and CDR2 YYEEEE. The chain's CDR3 is CASSLWGLDSYEQYF. The CDR3 DNA sequence: TGTGCCAGCAGCTTGTGGGGACTTGACTCCTACGAGCAGTACTTC.

V usage is TRBV5-4 and J usage is TRBJ2-6; D gene unclear. There are 13 residues in the CDR3. Germline CDR1 SGHNT, CDR2 YYREEE (reference sequence). With 7 bases removed from V and 0 bases from J, the gap between germline ends came to 5 bases. CDR3 residues: CASGRSGANVLTF. CDR3 DNA sequence: TGTGCCAGCGGGCGCTCTGGGGCCAACGTCCTGACTTTC.

This chain uses TRBV5-6 with TRBJ2-7; 12 bases map to TRBD2. The germline CDR1 and CDR2 sequences are SGHDT and YYEEEE. The CDR3 is 16 amino acids. Trimming cost V 0 bases and J 4 bases; bases outside gene matches: 5. The CDR3 DNA sequence: TGTGCCAGCAGCTTGGGACTAGCGGGAGATACTTACGAGCAGTACTTC. Protein sequence: CASSLGLAGDTYEQYF. The whole variable domain, filled in from reference TRBV5-6 and TRBJ2-7, reads DAGVTQSPTHLIKTRGQQVTLRCSPKSGHDTVSWYQQALGQGPQFIFQYYEEEERQRGNFPDRFSGHQFPNYSSELNVNALLLGDSALYLCASSLGLAGDTYEQYFGPGTRLTVT.

This clone occurred many times. The same CDR3 can be traced to other DNA sequences in this sample. The CDR3 nucleotides are TGCAGCGTTAAAGCGAACACTGAAGCTTTCTTT. It specifies CSVKANTEAFF. This chain links TRBV29-1 with TRBJ1-1; D gene uncertain. V was trimmed by 5 bases and J by 1 base, leaving 5 bases between them. Germline V CDR1 and CDR2: SQVTM, ANQGSEA. The CDR3 has 11 residues.

This chain links TRBV7-3 with TRBJ2-1; no clear D gene. The CDR3 totals 11 residues. CDR1 is SGHTA, CDR2 FQGTGA, per germline. Trimming stripped 3 bases from V and 6 bases from J, with 3 bases between. The CDR3 region is CASSFGNEQFF. In DNA, the CDR3 is TGTGCCAGCAGCTTTGGCAATGAGCAGTTCTTC.

This chain links TRBV11-2 with TRBJ2-5; no reliable D call. CDR3 length: 13 residues. Trimming took off 5 bases at V and 5 bases at J, with 12 bases between the two ends. Germline CDR1 is SGHAT and CDR2 is FQNNGV. CDR3 residues: CASSLQILETQYF. The CDR3, as DNA: TGTGCCAGCAGCCTCCAAATTCTGGAGACCCAGTACTTC.

This chain joins TRBV6-1 and TRBJ1-1, with D possibly being TRBD1 (6 bases). CDR3 length: 13 residues. Germline loops: CDR1 MNHNS, CDR2 SASEGT. Trimming left V 6 bases short and J 3 bases short, with 11 bases between. The CDR3 DNA sequence: TGTGCCAGCAGACAGGGTTGGGACACTGAAGCTTTCTTT. Amino acids: CASRQGWDTEAFF.

The V call is TRBV6-5, the J call TRBJ2-7; D gene unclear. CDR1 and CDR2 (germline): MNHEY, SVGAGI. With 2 bases removed from V and 1 base from J, the gap between germline ends came to 9 bases. The CDR3 has 14 amino acids. This CDR3 is CASSYEEGSYEQYF. CDR3 coding DNA: TGTGCCAGCAGTTACGAGGAAGGTTCCTACGAGCAGTACTTC.